This T cell receptor beta chain was sequenced for a study of T cell repertoires in cytomegalovirus infection. As for the study in general: CMV infection plus the matching HLA type was flagged by public TCR beta signatures.

Each CDR3 protein is one row after TCRdb ran MiXCR on the reads. The data hold approximately 910,000 distinct CDR3 sequences, with 30% to 40% observed a single time. V was clipped by 6 bases and J by 4 bases; unmatched bases: 11. This CDR3 has 15 residues. CDR1 and CDR2 (germline): MNHEY, SVGEGT. In the case of this clonotype: Its target is unknown.

The V call is TRBV6-2 or TRBV6-3, the J call TRBJ2-7, with 8 bases identical to TRBD2. This TCR came from a human donor in good health (CMV status not recorded). Some clones in this sample may be carry-over from other donors' samples. The specimen comprised cultured CD8+ T cells from PBMCs, sampled from culture after CMV antigen stimulation. This chain's CDR3 is CASSPAGTRGYEQYV. The CDR3 nucleotides read TGTGCCAGCAGCCCGGCCGGGACTAGGGGGTACGAGCAGTACGTC.